This T cell receptor (beta chain) was sequenced during a study of CXCR3-negative and CXCR3-positive naive CD8 T cells. Background on the study: The study obtained around 130 million TRB reads, about 1.5 +/- 0.3 million per library. Study outcomes and limitations: Cryopreservation partially decreased CXCR3 expression, and most assays used fresh PBMCs.

The germline V gene encodes CDR1 LGHNA and CDR2 YSLEER. CDR3 length: 14 amino acids. Note on this clonotype: Its antigen is unknown.

Carrying UMI labels, the TRB cDNA libraries were prepared through 5' RACE. TCRdb reprocessed the 5' RACE reads and keeps a single row for each CDR3 protein, giving no DNA. This table holds around 29,000 distinct CDR3 sequences. The V gene is TRBV4-3, the J gene TRBJ2-7; TCRdb gives TRBD1 as the D gene, but with no DNA this cannot be confirmed. This receptor was obtained from a human donor in good health. Some clones in this sample may be carry-over from other donors' samples. The material sequenced was memory CD8+ T cells from blood. The CDR3 here is CASSPGQVSYEQYF.